This TCR beta chain was profiled in a study of technical replicates of blood from a handful of donors. This clone was observed once. The repertoire was sequenced with immunoSEQ multiplex PCR; TCRdb's copy has only in-frame clones and lacks some. Of around 76,000 clones in the sample, around nine tenths were seen once. V lost 6 bases to trimming and J lost 4 bases; unmatched junction nucleotides: 11. CDR3 length equals 15 residues. CDR1 and CDR2 from the germline V gene are MNHEY and SMNVEV (reference sequence). The TCR was taken from a human donor in good health. The chain has TRBV27 and TRBJ1-2, with 7 bases lining up with TRBD1. The sequenced sample consisted of T cells isolated from PBMCs. DNA of the CDR3: TGTGCCAGCAGCCGACTTTCACAGGGGTCCTATGGCTACACCTTC. It codes for CASSRLSQGSYGYTF.